This T cell receptor (beta chain) was sequenced during a study of PD-1 blockade in classical Hodgkin lymphoma. The overall study: The nivolumab dose that patients received was 3 mg/kg, given intravenously every 2 weeks.

The method was immunoSEQ multiplex PCR; TCRdb's version includes in-frame clones alone and lacks a portion of them. The data contain fewer than 20,000 clones, more than 80% of them seen just once; the ten biggest clones take up less than 15%. The V and J ends lost 4 bases and 7 bases respectively, with 16 bases between them. The CDR3 is 14 residues long. Germline-derived CDR1 and CDR2 are MGHRA and YSYEKL. After autologous stem cell transplantation all patients relapsed, and prior brentuximab vedotin exposure differed between cohorts. The study, taken as a whole, reports: Complete responders' diversity at baseline resembled that of newly diagnosed patients.

This clone is labeled medium-sized. Its antigen is unidentified. The sequence derives from a human donor with classical Hodgkin lymphoma. This chain connects TRBV4-1 to TRBJ1-1; possibly TRBD1 for D (5 bases). Sequenced here: peripheral blood mononuclear cells (PBMCs), sampled before the second cycle of nivolumab. CDR3: CASSPEAVGDEAFF. CDR3 DNA: TGCGCCAGCAGCCCCGAAGCAGTAGGGGATGAAGCTTTCTTT.